This section outlines one T cell receptor beta chain sequence together with its context. The clone's antigen remains unknown. No base-level quality is on record; no much larger clone is a single base apart. All patients had node-negative disease on CT and PET/CT, and none had a history of other malignancies or prior chemotherapy or radiotherapy. Six milliliters of peripheral venous blood were drawn into EDTA tubes at each of two time points. Ficoll-Paque Plus density-gradient centrifugation was used to isolate PBMCs. Immediately after collection, samples were stored at -80 degrees C until analysis. The germline V gene (reference sequence) sets CDR1 to MNHEY and CDR2 to SMNVEV. Counted from cysteine to phenylalanine, this CDR3 has 18 amino acids. Only the CDR3 DNA is retained, 54 bases long and in frame from the first base. Germline trimming amounts to 4 bases on V and 3 bases on J, with 15 as the count of junction bases outside the gene matches.

The data are from a study of prognosis after radiotherapy for stage I lung cancer (dated by TCRdb to the early 2020s). Study-wide context: Between early 2018 and early 2019, roughly 19 patients with stage I NSCLC were enrolled in Nanjing, China. Some 14 cases involved newly diagnosed primary stage I lung tumors, and a few involved oligometastatic NSCLC subsequent to surgical resection of the primary tumor. All patients were regarded as medically inoperable, because of comorbidities in over 10 patients and refusal of surgery in about seven patients. The cohort was made up of some 12 men and roughly 6 women, with a median age of nearly 75 years and an age range of 53 to 84 years. Roughly 12 patients had adenocarcinoma and about seven had squamous cell carcinoma as the tumor histology. Image-guided IMRT or VMAT was used to deliver SBRT in 3 to 5 fractions at a biologically effective dose of at least 100 Gy. No patient received concurrent therapy alongside SBRT. About 20% of the 19 patients developed distant metastases after SBRT, at a median of roughly seven months; the other 15 showed no significant progression. Peripheral blood TCR beta repertoires were profiled in stage I NSCLC patients before and after stereotactic body radiotherapy, and the study then linked these repertoires to distant failure. For each of the 20 or so patients, one blood sample was taken before SBRT and one after, so the study sequenced some 38 samples in total. On the study overall, not on this receptor specifically: Post-SBRT Shannon entropy and its change from baseline were lower in patients who developed distant metastases; baseline Shannon entropy was not associated with metastases. TRBV and TRBJ usage frequencies reportedly differed by metastasis status, in two V genes at baseline and in nine V and two J genes after SBRT. Limitations of the study included a small cohort and short follow-up, and the study findings need independent validation. Whether the expanded TCR clones were tumor-specific was not determined. No adjustment for multiple comparisons was applied to any of the reported P values. A decrease in unique TCR clone counts was observed after SBRT (median about 9,400 before versus about 7,000 after; Wilcoxon paired P=0.011).

Two rounds of multiplex PCR were used to amplify the TCR beta CDR3 region from genomic DNA. The first PCR round used primers specific to each TRBV and TRBJ gene, and the primer sequences were filed in Chinese patent CN105087789A. Universal primers were used in the second round of PCR. The Roche High Pure PCR Template Preparation Kit was used to extract genomic DNA from frozen PBMCs. Paired-end sequencing with 151 bp reads was performed on the libraries using an Illumina HiSeq 3000. Turning to the authors' computational methods: CutAdapt was used to remove raw reads lacking the multiplex PCR primer sequences. PEAR was used to merge high-quality paired reads into contigs. By alignment to reference sequences, MiXCR assigned TRB V, D and J gene segments to each contig. To remove sequencing errors, CDR3 sequences were clustered according to base quality and sequence similarity. Shannon entropy, normalized by the natural log of the productive TCR sequence number, served as the measure of diversity. To get clonality, Shannon entropy was divided by the natural log of the number of unique clonotypes, and that result was subtracted from one. Using the Youden index from ROC curves, the researchers picked the repertoire-metric cut-offs for progression-free survival, and all analyses were carried out in R 3.5.3. Using fastp trimming at Q25 and MiXCR clonotype assembly, TCRdb reanalyzed the public sequencing data and kept in-frame beta chains. Entries are consolidated by CDR3 protein sequence, retaining the most common genes and DNA. The V and J calls and clone size come from TCRdb's table, not from the authors' own analysis. The table for this sample lists about 26,000 distinct CDR3 sequences; roughly 30% of them were counted only once. The ten biggest clones cover 35% to 45% of the sample.

Sample: PBMCs, taken before or after stereotactic body radiation therapy (not recorded which). The source of this sequence is a donor at least 50 years old with non-small cell lung cancer. The chain is made from TRBV27 and TRBJ2-7; 10 central nucleotides agree with TRBD2. The CDR3 protein is CASSSARFTSGIVYEQYF. The DNA sequence is TGTGCCAGCAGTTCCGCCCGATTCACTAGCGGGATAGTCTACGAGCAGTACTTC.